Sequencing of this TCR beta chain was carried out in a study of OX40 agonist ivuxolimab in advanced cancers. General observations from the study: The study found that CD8+ T cells averaged more expanded clones than CD4+. Among the lowest peripheral clonal expansion occurred in 0.1-3.0 mg/kg partial responders.

This CDR3 has 16 residues. From germline, CDR1 is SGHVS and CDR2 FQNEAQ. V lost 5 bases and J lost 1; bases outside the gene matches: 7. The data were produced by immunoSEQ multiplex PCR, yet TCRdb's version contains in-frame clones alone and is incomplete. The sample shows approximately 34,000 clones, approximately 91% of them seen only once. A remark on this clone: Antigen: not known.

The chain uses TRBV7-8 and TRBJ2-7; TRBD2 matches 11 bases. The receptor comes from an adult with an advanced solid tumor such as melanoma, head and neck, liver or kidney cancer. Sequencing used CD4+ or CD8+ T cells sorted from blood, obtained in a trial of the OX40 agonist ivuxolimab. The CDR3 region has the DNA TGTGCCAGCAGCACTTTAGCGGGGGGGCAGTCCTACGAGCAGTACTTC. Its translation: CASSTLAGGQSYEQYF. The full variable domain, rest sourced from reference TRBV7-8 and TRBJ2-7, is GAGVSQSPRYKVAKRGQDVALRCDPISGHVSLFWYQQALGQGPEFLTYFQNEAQLDKSGLPSDRFFAERPEGSVSTLKIQRTQQEDSAVYLCASSTLAGGQSYEQYFGPGTRLTVT.